These 2 T cell receptor beta chains were sequenced from one sample in a study of OX40 agonist ivuxolimab in advanced cancers. Measured with immunoSEQ multiplex PCR; TCRdb has only the in-frame clones, and not every one. Of approximately 70,000 clones in the sample, over 85% were seen once. Source: CD4+ or CD8+ T cells sorted from blood, taken in a trial of the OX40 agonist ivuxolimab. All receptors come from an adult with an advanced solid tumor such as melanoma, head and neck, liver or kidney cancer.

The chain has TRBV7-2 and TRBJ1-3; the match to TRBD1 covers 9 bases. Germline V gene sequence: CDR1 SGHTA, CDR2 FQGNSA. This CDR3 comprises 19 residues. V lost 0 bases, J lost 4 bases, and 13 bases stayed unmatched. The DNA of the CDR3 is TGTGCCAGCAGCTTAGCGTCGACGGGACAGGGTGTAGGCGGAAACACCATATATTTT. Translation gives CASSLASTGQGVGGNTIYF. The variable domain in full, completed from reference TRBV7-2 and TRBJ1-3, reads GAGVSQSPSNKVTEKGKDVELRCDPISGHTALYWYRQSLGQGLEFLIYFQGNSAPDKSGLPSDRFSAERTGGSVSTLTIQRTQQEDSAVYLCASSLASTGQGVGGNTIYFGEGSWLTVV.

The chain is built from TRBV5-1 and TRBJ1-2; 7 bases match TRBD1. Unmatched junction bases numbered 4, after V lost 4 bases and J lost 4 bases. CDR1 and CDR2 (germline): SGHRS, YFSETQ. The CDR3 extends over 13 amino acids. As DNA, the CDR3 is TGCGCCAGCAGCCTGACAGGGACCTATGGCTACACCTTC. Translation: CASSLTGTYGYTF.